This T cell receptor beta chain was sequenced during a study of cytomegalovirus exposure and HLA in healthy donors. From germline, CDR1 is SGHRS and CDR2 YFSETQ. This CDR3 region has 17 residues. The J segment lost 7 bases and the V segment lost 1 base, leaving 11 bases of the junction unmatched. Researchers ran the PCR with 60 Vbeta and 13 Jbeta primers. Data came from immunoSEQ multiplex PCR; TCRdb stores just in-frame clones and leaves some out. The table shows some 200,000 clones, with around a tenth occurring only once. Sequencing was carried out using PBMCs. The chain uses TRBV5-1 and TRBJ2-1; 10 nucleotides align to TRBD2. This sequence originates from a woman in her twenties or thirties in good health and CMV-seropositive. CDR3: CASSLTILAGVVNEQFF. CDR3 bases: TGCGCCAGCAGCTTGACCATTCTAGCGGGAGTAGTTAATGAGCAGTTCTTC.